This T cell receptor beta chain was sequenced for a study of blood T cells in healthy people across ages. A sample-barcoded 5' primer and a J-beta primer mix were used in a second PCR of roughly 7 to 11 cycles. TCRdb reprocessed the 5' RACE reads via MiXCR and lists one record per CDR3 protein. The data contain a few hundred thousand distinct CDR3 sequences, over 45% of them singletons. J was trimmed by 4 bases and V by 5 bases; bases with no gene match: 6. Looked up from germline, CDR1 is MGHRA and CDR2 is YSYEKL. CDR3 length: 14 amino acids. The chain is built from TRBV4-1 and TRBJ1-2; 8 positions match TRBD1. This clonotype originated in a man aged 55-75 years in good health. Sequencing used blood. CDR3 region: CASSSTTGAYGYTF. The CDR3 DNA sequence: TGCGCCAGCAGCTCGACGACAGGGGCCTATGGCTACACCTTC.